Following are 30 T cell receptor beta chains from one sample sequenced in a study of cytomegalovirus exposure and HLA in healthy donors (TCRdb year 2017). Library creation used the immunoSEQ multiplex PCR assay. The multiplex PCR relied on a mix of 60 forward primers for TCR Vbeta segments and 13 reverse primers for TCR Jbeta segments. Sourced from immuneACCESS, this table was stored by TCRdb with only in-frame sequences that have V and J called. A share of the clones is absent; for the studies checked, an unresolved V gene accounts for under half, and the remainder has no known explanation. The sample data list some 170,000 clones, and more than 80% of these were observed just once. The ten biggest clones cover less than 15% of the sample. Sequencing used PBMCs. The receptors derive from a woman between 45 and 60 years old in good health and CMV-seronegative.

The gene calls are TRBV19 and TRBJ1-1; tentative D call: TRBD1 (5 bases). The germline V gene encodes CDR1 LNHDA and CDR2 SQIVND (reference sequence). Deletions cut 1 base from V and 5 bases from J, with 11 bases between. The CDR3 totals 14 residues. CDR3 amino acids: CASSIGGRGTEAFF. The CDR3 DNA follows: TGTGCCAGTAGTATAGGGGGGAGGGGTACTGAAGCTTTCTTT. The full variable domain, completed using reference TRBV19 and TRBJ1-1, is DGGITQSPKYLFRKEGQNVTLSCEQNLNHDAMYWYRQDPGQGLRLIYYSQIVNDFQKGDIAEGYSVSREKKESFPLTVTSAQKNPTAFYLCASSIGGRGTEAFFGQGTRLTVV.

Written as DNA, the CDR3 is TGTGCCAGCTCAGTAGACAGCCCCGAGCAGTACTTC. Translated: CASSVDSPEQYF. The rearrangement links TRBV18 to TRBJ2-7, with a tentative D call TRBD1 (5 bases). In germline, CDR1 is KGHSH, CDR2 LQKENI. V shed 5 bases and J shed 6 bases, with 11 bases lying between them. The CDR3 is 12 residues long.

The chain employs TRBV28 and TRBJ2-1; D call uncertain. In germline, CDR1 is MDHEN, CDR2 SYDVKM. The CDR3 length is 13 residues. The V end was cut by 5 bases, the J end by 8 bases, with 13 bases between. Here the CDR3 DNA reads TGTGCCAGCAGTCCCCTCAGCCGGGATGAGCAGTTCTTC. This sequence encodes CASSPLSRDEQFF.

The rearrangement uses TRBV6-1 and TRBJ2-1, with 7 positions matching TRBD2. Trimming cost V 5 bases and J 2 bases; bases outside gene matches: 3. The length of the CDR3 is 14 residues. The germline V gene has CDR1 MNHNS and CDR2 SASEGT. CDR3 region: CASSPSGAYNEQFF. In DNA form, the CDR3 reads TGTGCCAGCAGTCCCAGCGGGGCCTACAATGAGCAGTTCTTC.

V usage is TRBV5-1 and J usage is TRBJ1-2; D remains unclear. Germline-derived CDR1 and CDR2 are SGHRS and YFSETQ. The V gene lost 1 base and the J gene lost 4 bases, with 14 bases spanning the gap. The CDR3 totals 15 residues. The chain's CDR3 is CASSLWANSFYGYTF. As DNA, the CDR3 is TGCGCCAGCAGCTTGTGGGCTAATTCCTTCTATGGCTACACCTTC.

J is TRBJ2-3 and V is TRBV11-2, with 7 bases aligning to TRBD2. Losses at the gene ends were 5 bases for V and 3 bases for J; bases not matched to a gene: 5. This CDR3 is 14 amino acids long. Germline lookup yields CDR1 SGHAT and CDR2 FQNNGV. CDR3 bases: TGTGCCAGCAGCCCAGAGCGGGGTACAGATACGCAGTATTTT. Translating it yields CASSPERGTDTQYF.

The CDR3 coding sequence is TGCGCCAGCCGGAGGGATCAAACCGGGGAGCTGTTTTTT. As protein: CASRRDQTGELFF. This sequence joins TRBV5-1 and TRBJ2-2; D is perhaps TRBD2 (6 bases). Trimming removed 7 bases from V and 5 bases from J, with 12 bases in between. The CDR3 runs to 13 residues. In germline, CDR1 is SGHRS, CDR2 YFSETQ.

A few counts support this clone. The V and J genes are TRBV2 and TRBJ1-1, with D maybe TRBD1 (6 bases). Germline V lookup: CDR1 SNHLY, CDR2 FYNNEI. V lost 8 bases and J lost 5, with 18 bases in between. This CDR3 contains 14 residues. In DNA, the CDR3 is TGTGCCAGCCAGCACGAGGGCAGGGGAACTGAAGCTTTCTTT. Its translation is CASQHEGRGTEAFF.

This rearrangement joins TRBV7-2 to TRBJ2-1; D is undetermined. CDR1 is SGHTA and CDR2 is FQGNSA in the germline V gene. V lost 0 bases and J lost 4, with 4 bases in between. This CDR3 has 13 amino acids. The CDR3 bases are TGTGCCAGCAGCTTAGCTCAGTACAATGAGCAGTTCTTC. It yields the protein CASSLAQYNEQFF.

CDR3 in DNA: TGTGCCAGCTCCGCGGGGACAGGGGTGTACACCATATATTTT. It translates to CASSAGTGVYTIYF. This sequence joins TRBV6-6 and TRBJ1-3; TRBD1 agrees at 10 bases. Germline assignment: CDR1 MNHNY and CDR2 SVGAGI (reference sequence). The trim removed 8 bases at V and 8 bases at J, leaving 9 bases unmatched. The CDR3 consists of 14 residues.

This rearrangement joins TRBV15 to TRBJ2-1; 9 positions match TRBD2. Losses at the gene ends were 5 bases for V and 4 bases for J; bases not matched to a gene: 3. In germline, CDR1 is LNHNV, CDR2 YYDKDF (reference sequence). The CDR3 length is 14 residues. This CDR3 is CATSLAGRYNEQFF. As DNA, the CDR3 is TGTGCCACCAGCCTAGCGGGGCGTTACAATGAGCAGTTCTTC. Supplemented by reference TRBV15 and TRBJ2-1, the full variable domain reads DAMVIQNPRYQVTQFGKPVTLSCSQTLNHNVMYWYQQKSSQAPKLLFHYYDKDFNNEADTPDNFQSRRPNTSFCFLDIRSPGLGDTAMYLCATSLAGRYNEQFFGPGTRLTVL.

The CDR3 DNA reads TGTGCCAGCAGCAGGACTAGCGGGGATAAAAAGGAGACCCAGTACTTC. As protein: CASSRTSGDKKETQYF. The rearrangement uses TRBV7-9 and TRBJ2-5, with 12 bases lining up with TRBD2. This CDR3 is 16 amino acids long. The junction had 9 bases not matched to a gene; V was cut back by 5 bases and J by 5 bases. CDR1 and CDR2 from the germline V gene are SEHNR and FQNEAQ (reference sequence).

The gene calls are TRBV9 and TRBJ2-2; 8 bases map to TRBD1. V was pared by 4 bases and J by 2 bases, with 7 bases of the junction left unmatched. CDR3 length equals 16 residues. The V gene's germline CDR1 is SGDLS and CDR2 YYNGEE. CDR3 nucleotide sequence: TGTGCCAGCAGCACTCGTGGACAGGGAAACACCGGGGAGCTGTTTTTT. This gives the protein CASSTRGQGNTGELFF.

The chain recombines TRBV5-8 with TRBJ2-3; TRBD2 matches 8 bases. Germline lookup yields CDR1 SGHTS and CDR2 YDEGEE. CDR3 length: 13 amino acids. The V gene end was trimmed by 4 bases and the J gene end by 7 bases; junction bases not matched to a gene: 5. The CDR3 loop is CASSRGGINTQYF. The CDR3 region has the DNA TGTGCCAGCAGCCGGGGGGGGATAAATACGCAGTATTTT. The whole variable domain, filled in from reference TRBV5-8 and TRBJ2-3, reads EAGVTQSPTHLIKTRGQQATLRCSPISGHTSVYWYQQALGLGLQFLLWYDEGEERNRGNFPPRFSGRQFPNYSSELNVNALELEDSALYLCASSRGGINTQYFGPGTRLTVL.

The rearrangement links TRBV18 to TRBJ2-5; no reliable D call. The CDR3 consists of 13 residues. CDR1 and CDR2 (germline): KGHSH, LQKENI. The germline V and J ends were trimmed by 5 bases and 1 base, with 8 bases remaining between them. The CDR3 DNA sequence: TGTGCCAGCTCAGAGCATGTCCAAGAGACCCAGTACTTC. Its protein product is CASSEHVQETQYF.

The chain is built from TRBV5-6 and TRBJ1-2, with D perhaps TRBD1 (6 bases). V lost 4 bases and J lost 3, with 7 bases in between. From germline, CDR1 is SGHDT and CDR2 YYEEEE. The CDR3 consists of 12 residues. The DNA of the CDR3 is TGTGCCAGCAGCCCAGGGGACTATGGCTACACCTTC. It encodes CASSPGDYGYTF.

The chain combines TRBV18 with TRBJ2-6; the D gene is possibly TRBD1 (6 bases). V was clipped by 3 bases and J by 1 base, with 13 bases between them. The CDR3 extends over 17 amino acids. Germline V gene lookup returns CDR1 KGHSH and CDR2 LQKENI. This chain's CDR3 is CASSPGAPLSGANVLTF. The CDR3 coding sequence is TGTGCCAGCTCACCGGGGGCCCCCCTGTCTGGGGCCAACGTCCTGACTTTC. Based on the CDR3 plus reference TRBV18 and TRBJ2-6, the full variable domain is NAGVMQNPRHLVRRRGQEARLRCSPMKGHSHVYWYRQLPEEGLKFMVYLQKENIIDESGMPKERFSAEFPKEGPSILRIQQVVRGDSAAYFCASSPGAPLSGANVLTFGAGSRLTVL.

The count of this clone is one. The genes are TRBV6-5 and TRBJ1-4; 9 bases map to TRBD1. V shed 4 bases, J shed 6 bases, and the junction held 3 bases outside the gene matches. CDR3 length: 14 residues. Looked up from germline, CDR1 is MNHEY and CDR2 is SVGAGI. In DNA form, the CDR3 reads TGTGCCAGCAGTTTCGGACAGGGGTATGAAAAACTGTTTTTT. Its translation: CASSFGQGYEKLFF.

The chain is built from TRBV27 and TRBJ2-1; 10 nucleotides line up with TRBD1. Unmatched junction bases numbered 4, after V lost 0 bases and J lost 2 bases. Germline-derived CDR1 and CDR2 are MNHEY and SMNVEV (reference sequence). This CDR3 is 17 amino acids long. This CDR3 reads CASSLSGTGVAYNEQFF. The CDR3 coding sequence is TGTGCCAGCAGTTTATCGGGGACAGGGGTGGCCTACAATGAGCAGTTCTTC.

J is TRBJ1-1 and V is TRBV7-2; TRBD1 is a possible D gene (5 bases). The ends were cut back, 4 bases at V and 1 base at J, with 10 bases in the middle. CDR1 is SGHTA, CDR2 FQGNSA, per germline. CDR3 length: 14 amino acids. The CDR3 here is CASSSGLSNTEAFF. CDR3 DNA sequence: TGTGCCAGCAGCTCGGGACTTTCGAACACTGAAGCTTTCTTT.

This clone was counted a single time. The chain employs TRBV15 and TRBJ2-7; no reliable D call. Trimming removed 1 base from V and 0 bases from J, with 7 bases in between. CDR3 length: 14 amino acids. CDR1 is LNHNV, CDR2 YYDKDF, per germline (reference sequence). The CDR3 is CATSRGRSSYEQYF. CDR3 nucleotides: TGTGCCACCAGCAGAGGACGGAGCTCCTACGAGCAGTACTTC.

The chain is built from TRBV27 and TRBJ2-4; 7 bases are shared with TRBD1. Germline V gene lookup returns CDR1 MNHEY and CDR2 SMNVEV (reference sequence). The CDR3 runs 14 residues. V shed 6 bases and J 3 bases; nucleotides not matched to a gene: 5. In DNA, the CDR3 is TGTGCCAGCAGGACAGGGTCTGACAAAAACATTCAGTACTTC. Translating gives CASRTGSDKNIQYF.

The count of this clone is one. V usage is TRBV5-1 and J usage is TRBJ1-5; 9 bases are shared with TRBD1. This CDR3 region has 14 residues. The V gene end was trimmed by 2 bases and the J gene end by 8 bases; junction bases not matched to a gene: 5. Germline lookup yields CDR1 SGHRS and CDR2 YFSETQ. CDR3 amino acids: CASSFGTGREPQHF. The CDR3 nucleotides read TGCGCCAGCAGCTTTGGGACAGGGCGCGAGCCCCAGCATTTT.

As DNA, the CDR3 is TGTGCCAGCAGCGCGCCCCGGACTGCTAACTATGGCTACACCTTC. Translating it yields CASSAPRTANYGYTF. This chain uses TRBV5-4 with TRBJ1-2; D gene ambiguous. This CDR3 has 15 residues. Germline loops: CDR1 SGHNT, CDR2 YYREEE (reference sequence). With 4 bases removed from V and 0 bases from J, the gap between germline ends came to 13 bases.

With regard to this clone: A read error may account for a junction end that differs from germline. This chain joins TRBV6-1 and TRBJ1-4, with D maybe TRBD1 (5 bases). Looked up from germline, CDR1 is MNHNS and CDR2 is SASEGT. The CDR3 is 13 amino acids. Written as DNA, the CDR3 is TGTGCCAGCAGAGAAGAGGGGTGGGAAAAACTGTTTTTT. It codes for CASREEGWEKLFF.

V is TRBV7-2 and J is TRBJ1-1; 10 bases fit TRBD1. Germline V gene sequence: CDR1 SGHTA, CDR2 FQGNSA. The CDR3 has 16 amino acids. Germline trimming cut 4 bases from V and 1 base from J; bases unmatched to any gene: 6. CDR3 coding DNA: TGTGCCAGCAGCTCCCGACAGGGGGCTTGGAACACTGAAGCTTTCTTT. Its protein is CASSSRQGAWNTEAFF.

The chain carries TRBV11-2 and TRBJ2-5; the D is unclear. The germline V gene has CDR1 SGHAT and CDR2 FQNNGV. This CDR3 spans 14 amino acids. The V end was cut by 0 bases, the J end by 4 bases, with 9 bases between. CDR3 bases: TGTGCCAGCAGCTTAGATCGACTTACAGAGACCCAGTACTTC. Its protein product is CASSLDRLTETQYF.

The chain combines TRBV7-9 with TRBJ1-2; 9 bases are a match to TRBD1. J lost 4 bases, V lost 1 base, and 4 bases had no gene match. Per germline, CDR1 SEHNR and CDR2 FQNEAQ (reference sequence). CDR3 length: 15 residues. The DNA of the CDR3 is TGTGCCAGCAGCTTAGTAGGACAGGGGATCTATGGCTACACCTTC. Translation gives CASSLVGQGIYGYTF. Complete variable domain (other parts from reference TRBV7-9 and TRBJ1-2): DTGVSQNPRHKITKRGQNVTFRCDPISEHNRLYWYRQTLGQGPEFLTYFQNEAQLEKSRLLSDRFSAERPKGSFSTLEIQRTEQGDSAMYLCASSLVGQGIYGYTFGSGTRLTVV.

V is TRBV10-3 and J is TRBJ1-1; D uncertain. Trimming took off 6 bases at V and 4 bases at J, with 18 bases between the two ends. Germline-derived CDR1 and CDR2 are ENHRY and SYGVKD. The CDR3 has 15 residues. CDR3 in amino acids: CAIRPGGGFSTEAFF. DNA of the CDR3: TGTGCCATCAGACCCGGCGGCGGGTTTAGCACTGAAGCTTTCTTT.

The V gene is TRBV6-1, the J gene TRBJ1-5, with 10 bases lining up with TRBD1. V shed 5 bases and J 7 bases; nucleotides not matched to a gene: 8. CDR1 is MNHNS, CDR2 SASEGT, per germline. The CDR3 consists of 15 residues. The CDR3, as DNA: TGTGCCAGCAGTCAACTAGGGGGACAGGGGCAGCCCCAGCATTTT. Translation: CASSQLGGQGQPQHF.